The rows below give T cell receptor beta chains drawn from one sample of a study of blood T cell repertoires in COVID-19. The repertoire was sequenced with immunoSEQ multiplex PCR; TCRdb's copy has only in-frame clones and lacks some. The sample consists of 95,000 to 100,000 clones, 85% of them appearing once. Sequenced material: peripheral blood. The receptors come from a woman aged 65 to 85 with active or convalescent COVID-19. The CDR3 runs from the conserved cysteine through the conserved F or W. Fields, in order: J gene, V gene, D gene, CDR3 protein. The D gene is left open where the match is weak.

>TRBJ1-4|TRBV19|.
CASSIDRTAQNEKLFF
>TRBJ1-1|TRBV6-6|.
CASSPGVAEAFF
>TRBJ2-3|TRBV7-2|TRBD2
CASRGTSGADTQYF
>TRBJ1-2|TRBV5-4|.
CASSPTAIYGYTF
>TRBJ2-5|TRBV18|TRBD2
CASSPPSGGRETQYF
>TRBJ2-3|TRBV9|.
CASSVGQVTDTQYF
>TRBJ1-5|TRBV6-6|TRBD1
CASSPSTGRQPQHF
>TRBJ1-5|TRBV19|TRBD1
CASLRGGASGSNQPQHF
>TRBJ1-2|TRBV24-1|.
CATSDSGTNYGYTF
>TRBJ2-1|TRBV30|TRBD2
CAWTLAGGVGEQFF
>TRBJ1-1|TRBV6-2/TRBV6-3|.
CASSRSGVAEAFF